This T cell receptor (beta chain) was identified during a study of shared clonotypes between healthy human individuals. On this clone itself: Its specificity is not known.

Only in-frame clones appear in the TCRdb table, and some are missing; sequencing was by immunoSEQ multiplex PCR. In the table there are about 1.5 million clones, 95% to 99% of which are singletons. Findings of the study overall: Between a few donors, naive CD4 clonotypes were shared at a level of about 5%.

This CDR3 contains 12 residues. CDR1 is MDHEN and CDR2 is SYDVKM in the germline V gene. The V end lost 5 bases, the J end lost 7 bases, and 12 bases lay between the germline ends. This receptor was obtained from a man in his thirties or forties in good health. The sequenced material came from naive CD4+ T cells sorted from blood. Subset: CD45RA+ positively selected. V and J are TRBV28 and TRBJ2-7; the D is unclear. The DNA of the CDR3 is TGTGCCAGCAGTCCTCTTTATGGGGAGCAGTACTTC. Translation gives CASSPLYGEQYF.